The clone carrying this T cell receptor (beta chain) was recorded at least ten times. Total RNA (about 500 ng) served as template for TCR beta cDNA synthesis primed by a constant-region primer. ARM-PCR was slightly modified, and three nested multiplex PCR rounds with it gave rise to the TCR beta libraries. It was with TRBV1-TRBV30 forward primers and a C-beta reverse primer that the first two PCR rounds were run, at roughly 10 cycles each. TCRdb called the multiplex PCR reads again in MiXCR, with one record for every CDR3 protein. The data hold over 250,000 distinct CDR3 sequences, with approximately 58% observed a single time. J was trimmed by 9 bases and V by 4 bases; bases with no gene match: 10. Per the germline V gene, CDR1 is SQVTM and CDR2 is ANQGSEA. This CDR3 region has 15 residues. Researchers drew blood RNA from unsorted whole blood and extracted germline DNA as well. This entry is derived from a study of tumor-infiltrating lymphocytes in primary liver carcinoma. Study-level background: Among the tumors, stages were T1-T3 N0M0 and sizes about 4.2 to 10 cm.

The chain employs TRBV29-1 and TRBJ2-1; 12 positions agree with TRBD2. The source of this sequence is a woman aged 25 to 39 with primary liver carcinoma and hepatitis B virus infection. The sequencing sample was made of peripheral blood. The CDR3 DNA follows: TGCAGCGTTGTCCCCTCTAGCGGGAGGGCCGGTGAGCAGTTCTTC. Translation: CSVVPSSGRAGEQFF.